A single sample gave rise to the 29 T cell receptor beta chains below, sequenced in a study of response to subunit inactivated influenza vaccine. TCRdb recomputed calls from the RT-PCR reads with MiXCR, one row per CDR3 protein. Of about 480,000 distinct CDR3 sequences in the sample, over 10% are singletons; the top ten hold less than 15%. Here the sequenced sample was PBMCs from blood, taken around seven weeks after vaccination. All receptors derive from a man between 50 and 59 years old who received an inactivated influenza vaccine.

This clonotype was found a few times. The CDR3 loop reads CAIGDRGNQPQHF. The CDR3 DNA is TGTGCCATCGGGGACAGGGGCAATCAGCCCCAGCATTTT. The chain uses TRBV10-3 and TRBJ1-5, with 9 bases fitting TRBD1. V gave up 8 bases and J gave up 2 bases; unmatched junction bases: 1. This CDR3 comprises 13 residues. CDR1 ENHRY and CDR2 SYGVKD come from the germline V gene.

This clonotype appeared once. J is TRBJ1-4 and V is TRBV28; D is perhaps TRBD1 (6 bases). V was cut by 5 bases and J by 1 base, with 14 bases left in between. The CDR3 runs 16 residues. CDR1 and CDR2 from the germline V gene are MDHEN and SYDVKM. The CDR3 sequence is CASSPHPRGTNEKLFF. CDR3 bases: TGTGCCAGCAGTCCACACCCCAGGGGAACTAATGAAAAACTGTTTTTT.

CDR3 residues: CASSPGIRGTQYF. CDR3 bases: TGTGCCAGCAGCCCCGGGATTAGGGGGACCCAGTACTTC. V and J are TRBV28 and TRBJ2-5; D possibly matches TRBD1 or TRBD2 (5 bases each). V was shortened by 6 bases and J by 7 bases, with 15 bases between the two germline ends. Germline CDR1 and CDR2: MDHEN and SYDVKM. The CDR3 runs to 13 residues.

This clonotype was observed a handful of times. The V and J genes are TRBV7-2 and TRBJ2-5, with 10 bases matching TRBD2. The CDR3 loop spans 15 amino acids. Trimming cost V 3 bases and J 1 base; bases outside gene matches: 2. Germline CDR1 and CDR2: SGHTA and FQGNSA. The CDR3 DNA reads as TGTGCCAGCAGCTTCGGACTAGCGGTCCAAGAGACCCAGTACTTC. Protein: CASSFGLAVQETQYF.

The chain employs TRBV27 and TRBJ2-7; D ambiguous. Germline values: CDR1 MNHEY, CDR2 SMNVEV (reference sequence). With 7 bases removed from V and 4 bases from J, the gap between germline ends came to 17 bases. The CDR3 sequence is 14 residues long. The CDR3 DNA sequence: TGTGCCAGCACCCCGGGCCCCTCTGTTTACGAGCAGTACTTC. As protein: CASTPGPSVYEQYF.

As to this clonotype: Germline and junction disagree at one end, which may indicate a read error. V usage is TRBV2 and J usage is TRBJ2-6, with D possibly being TRBD2 (6 bases). The CDR3 consists of 19 residues. The germline V gene encodes CDR1 SNHLY and CDR2 FYNNEI. This CDR3 reads CACSLWRVFSGSGANVLTF. The CDR3 nucleotides read TGTGCCTGCAGTTTATGGAGGGTTTTCTCGGGCTCTGGGGCCAACGTCCTGACTTTC.

This clonotype was recorded many times. The CDR3 loop is CASSYNVARGETQYF. In DNA form, the CDR3 reads TGTGCCAGCAGTTACAACGTGGCCCGTGGAGAGACCCAGTACTTC. The rearrangement uses TRBV6-5 and TRBJ2-5; D call uncertain. V lost 2 bases, J lost 4 bases, and 14 bases lay in between. Germline CDR1 reads MNHEY; CDR2 reads SVGAGI. The CDR3 sequence is 15 residues long.

This clonotype was found a few times. The chain joins TRBV3-1 to TRBJ2-7, with TRBD2 matching 9 bases. CDR3 length equals 14 residues. Germline CDR1 reads LGHDT; CDR2 reads YNNKEL (reference sequence). V was pared by 9 bases and J by 0 bases, with 6 bases of the junction left unmatched. CDR3 coding DNA: TGTGCCAGTTCTCATAGCGGGGGCTCCTACGAGCAGTACTTC. This codes for CASSHSGGSYEQYF.

The table lists this clonotype with many counts. The genes are TRBV20-1 and TRBJ2-1; TRBD2 agrees at 10 bases. The germline CDR1 and CDR2 sequences are DFQATT and SNEGSKA (reference sequence). The V gene end was trimmed by 1 base and the J gene end by 9 bases; junction bases not matched to a gene: 9. CDR3 length equals 15 residues. The CDR3 protein is CSARVRLAGVFEQFF. The CDR3 bases are TGCAGTGCTAGAGTCAGGCTAGCGGGAGTTTTTGAGCAGTTCTTC.

V usage is TRBV5-1 and J usage is TRBJ1-1; D perhaps matches TRBD1 (5 bases). The V and J ends lost 1 base and 1 base respectively, with 17 bases between them. The germline CDR1 and CDR2 sequences are SGHRS and YFSETQ. This CDR3 region has 17 residues. In nucleotides, the CDR3 is TGCGCCAGCAGCTTGAAGGGGTCGCAGTGGGGGAACACTGAAGCTTTCTTT. Its translation: CASSLKGSQWGNTEAFF.

This clonotype was observed a few times. The chain carries TRBV12-3 or TRBV12-4 and TRBJ2-1, with D unresolved. The CDR3 is made up of 13 amino acids. The V end was cut by 7 bases, the J end by 7 bases, with 14 bases between. CDR3 DNA: TGTGCCAGCAAACCTTACCGTACGAATGAGCAGTTCTTC. Amino acids: CASKPYRTNEQFF.

This clonotype has just a few counts. The chain carries TRBV7-6 and TRBJ1-1; D ambiguous. In germline, CDR1 is SGHVS, CDR2 FNYEAQ. V lost 2 bases, J lost 6 bases, and 10 bases lay in between. The CDR3 runs to 13 residues. CDR3 amino acids: CASSLITGSEAFF. CDR3 in DNA: TGTGCCAGCAGCTTAATTACGGGCTCTGAAGCTTTCTTT. Combining the CDR3 with reference TRBV7-6 and TRBJ1-1 gives the whole variable domain GAGVSQSPRYKVTKRGQDVALRCDPISGHVSLYWYRQALGQGPEFLTYFNYEAQQDKSGLPNDRFSAERPEGSISTLTIQRTEQRDSAMYRCASSLITGSEAFFGQGTRLTVV.

This chain uses TRBV5-1 with TRBJ1-1; a weak D match, TRBD1 (5 bases). CDR1 SGHRS and CDR2 YFSETQ come from the germline V gene. With 3 bases removed from V and 5 bases from J, the gap between germline ends came to 26 bases. The CDR3 has 18 amino acids. The DNA for the CDR3 is TGCGCCAGCAGCTGGGGGGGGTCATCGTTGATCGGCGGGACTGAAGCTTTCTTT. It is translated as CASSWGGSSLIGGTEAFF. Full variable domain (rest looked up from reference TRBV5-1 and TRBJ1-1): KAGVTQTPRYLIKTRGQQVTLSCSPISGHRSVSWYQQTPGQGLQFLFEYFSETQRNKGNFPGRFSGRQFSNSRSEMNVSTLELGDSALYLCASSWGGSSLIGGTEAFFGQGTRLTVV.

This clonotype was seen a handful of times. V and J are TRBV5-1 and TRBJ1-1; TRBD1 matches at 7 bases. CDR3 length: 16 residues. Germline CDR1 is SGHRS and CDR2 is YFSETQ. Germline trimming cut 4 bases from V and 2 bases from J; bases unmatched to any gene: 11. CDR3 coding DNA: TGCGCCAGCAGCCCCCTCGCGACAGGGACAAACACTGAAGCTTTCTTT. It specifies CASSPLATGTNTEAFF.

J is TRBJ2-7 and V is TRBV9, with 7 positions matching TRBD1. The CDR3 loop spans 14 amino acids. Trimming at V came to 3 bases and at J to 3 bases, leaving 6 bases not matched to a gene. Germline CDR1 reads SGDLS; CDR2 reads YYNGEE. The CDR3 spells CASSADRVSYEQYF. CDR3 nucleotides: TGTGCCAGCAGCGCTGACAGGGTAAGCTACGAGCAGTACTTC.

This chain connects TRBV20-1 to TRBJ2-3; D remains ambiguous. Germline CDR1 and CDR2: DFQATT and SNEGSKA (reference sequence). Between the trimmed V and J ends, which lost 3 bases and 6 bases, there was a span of 13 bases. The CDR3 is 13 amino acids. This CDR3 is CSASAPPADTQYF. CDR3 nucleotide sequence: TGCAGTGCTAGTGCCCCCCCCGCGGATACGCAGTATTTT.

The chain joins TRBV6-4 to TRBJ2-1, with D possibly TRBD1 on 5 matching bases. The CDR3 totals 16 residues. Germline CDR1 MRHNA, CDR2 SNTAGT. With 3 bases removed from V and 2 bases from J, the gap between germline ends came to 14 bases. The CDR3 nucleotides are TGTGCCAGCAGTGAGGGCTCGGTGGGGCCCTACAATGAGCAGTTCTTC. Its protein product is CASSEGSVGPYNEQFF.

The CDR3 DNA is TGTGCCAGCACGAACGAGCGGGAGATCTACGAGCAGTACTTC. Translated, it gives CASTNEREIYEQYF. V is TRBV28 and J is TRBJ2-7, with TRBD2 matching over 8 bases. CDR3 length equals 14 residues. Per germline, CDR1 MDHEN and CDR2 SYDVKM. The ends lost 7 bases at V and 3 bases at J; junction bases unmatched: 8.

This clonotype appeared a few times. The chain joins TRBV15 to TRBJ1-2; D uncertain. The CDR3 is 16 residues long. Trimming cost V 0 bases and J 7 bases, with 18 bases left between them. CDR1 is LNHNV and CDR2 is YYDKDF in the germline V gene (reference sequence). CDR3 bases: TGTGCCACCAGCAGAGATTTTACGGGAGGGTTGGGTGGCTACACCTTC. It translates to CATSRDFTGGLGGYTF.

This chain uses TRBV20-1 with TRBJ2-1; 14 bases map to TRBD2. J gave up 4 bases and V 4 bases, and 9 bases lay outside the gene matches. CDR1 and CDR2 from the germline V gene are DFQATT and SNEGSKA (reference sequence). The CDR3 sequence is 17 residues long. The DNA for the CDR3 is TGCAGTGCTACCAAAGGACTAGCGGGAGGCCCATACAATGAGCAGTTCTTC. Translated, it gives CSATKGLAGGPYNEQFF.

This clonotype appeared a few times. The CDR3 is CASSLGQGEDIQYF. The DNA for the CDR3 is TGTGCCAGCAGTTTGGGGCAGGGGGAAGACATTCAGTACTTC. J is TRBJ2-4 and V is TRBV12-3 or TRBV12-4; 7 bases are a match to TRBD1. J lost 8 bases, V lost 3 bases, and 7 bases had no gene match. The CDR3 has 14 residues.

This clonotype was picked up a small number of times. This sequence joins TRBV20-1 and TRBJ1-5; D remains ambiguous. The CDR3 is 16 residues long. V lost 2 bases to trimming and J lost 0 bases, with 14 bases between them. CDR1 is DFQATT, CDR2 SNEGSKA, per germline (reference sequence). As DNA, the CDR3 is TGCAGTGCTAGATCCCTCGGGGAGACTAGCAATCAGCCCCAGCATTTT. The encoded protein is CSARSLGETSNQPQHF.

Only a few counts were recorded for this clonotype. This chain connects TRBV24-1 to TRBJ2-2, with 7 bases lining up with TRBD1. The V segment lost 3 bases and the J segment 5 bases; nucleotides outside the gene matches: 5. The CDR3 is 15 residues long. The germline V gene encodes CDR1 KGHDR and CDR2 SFDVKD. The CDR3 DNA follows: TGTGCCACCAGTGATATCACAGGGGTTACCGGGGAGCTGTTTTTT. Translated: CATSDITGVTGELFF.

The rearrangement uses TRBV28 and TRBJ2-2, with TRBD1 matching over 7 bases. The CDR3 contains 16 residues. The trim removed 6 bases at V and 0 bases at J, leaving 7 bases unmatched. The germline V gene encodes CDR1 MDHEN and CDR2 SYDVKM. The DNA of the CDR3 is TGTGCCAGCAGGGACGGGACAGCCGCGAACACCGGGGAGCTGTTTTTT. This translates into CASRDGTAANTGELFF.

This clonotype has just a few counts. The chain uses TRBV12-3 or TRBV12-4 and TRBJ1-5, with 7 nucleotides matching TRBD1. The CDR3 totals 15 residues. V lost 4 bases and J lost 2; bases outside the gene matches: 5. In DNA form, the CDR3 reads TGTGCCAGCAGTTGGGGAGGGGGCGGCAATCAGCCCCAGCATTTT. The encoded protein is CASSWGGGGNQPQHF.

This chain links TRBV10-3 with TRBJ2-7; the match to TRBD1 covers 10 bases. The trim removed 6 bases at V and 5 bases at J, leaving 4 bases unmatched. Germline CDR1 reads ENHRY; CDR2 reads SYGVKD. There are 13 residues in the CDR3. In DNA, the CDR3 is TGTGCCATCAGGGGGACAGGGGACAACGAGCAGTACTTC. Protein product: CAIRGTGDNEQYF.

This clonotype was seen only a few times. The CDR3 region is CASSHRRASGGSTDTQYF. The CDR3 nucleotides are TGTGCCAGCAGTCACCGCCGCGCTAGCGGGGGAAGCACAGATACGCAGTATTTT. This chain connects TRBV12-3 or TRBV12-4 to TRBJ2-3; 10 bases match TRBD2. The CDR3 has 18 residues. V dropped 5 bases and J dropped 0; count of bases not matched to a gene: 11.

The gene calls are TRBV4-2 and TRBJ2-1; 7 bases map to TRBD2. Unmatched junction bases numbered 6, after V lost 0 bases and J lost 4 bases. This CDR3 has 16 residues. In germline, CDR1 is LGHNA, CDR2 YNFKEQ. DNA for the CDR3: TGTGCCAGCAGCCAAGAACAGCGGGGCGGATACAATGAGCAGTTCTTC. Encoded protein: CASSQEQRGGYNEQFF.

V usage is TRBV7-2 and J usage is TRBJ2-3; 7 nucleotides align to TRBD1. Germline CDR1 is SGHTA and CDR2 is FQGNSA. The junction had 6 bases not matched to a gene; V was cut back by 3 bases and J by 9 bases. This CDR3 is 13 amino acids long. CDR3 in amino acids: CASSFTPGQTQYF. As DNA, the CDR3 is TGTGCCAGCAGCTTTACTCCGGGACAGACGCAGTATTTT. The full variable domain, completed using reference TRBV7-2 and TRBJ2-3, is GAGVSQSPSNKVTEKGKDVELRCDPISGHTALYWYRQSLGQGLEFLIYFQGNSAPDKSGLPSDRFSAERTGGSVSTLTIQRTQQEDSAVYLCASSFTPGQTQYFGPGTRLTVL.